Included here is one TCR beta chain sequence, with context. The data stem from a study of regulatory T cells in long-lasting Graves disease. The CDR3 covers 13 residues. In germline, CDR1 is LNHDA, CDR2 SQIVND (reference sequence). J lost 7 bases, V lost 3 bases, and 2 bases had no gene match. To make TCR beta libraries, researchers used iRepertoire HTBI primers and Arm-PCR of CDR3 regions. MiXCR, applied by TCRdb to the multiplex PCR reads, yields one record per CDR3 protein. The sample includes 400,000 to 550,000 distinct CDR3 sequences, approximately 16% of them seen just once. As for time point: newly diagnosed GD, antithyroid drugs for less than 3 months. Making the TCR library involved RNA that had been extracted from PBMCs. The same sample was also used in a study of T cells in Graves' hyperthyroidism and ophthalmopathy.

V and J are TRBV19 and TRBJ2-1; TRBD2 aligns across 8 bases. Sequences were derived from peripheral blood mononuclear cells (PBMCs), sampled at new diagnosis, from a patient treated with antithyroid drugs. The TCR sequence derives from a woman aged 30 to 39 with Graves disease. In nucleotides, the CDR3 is TGTGCCAGTAGTATGTCTAGCGGGAATGAGCAGTTCTTC. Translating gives CASSMSSGNEQFF. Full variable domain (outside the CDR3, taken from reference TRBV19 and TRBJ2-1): DGGITQSPKYLFRKEGQNVTLSCEQNLNHDAMYWYRQDPGQGLRLIYYSQIVNDFQKGDIAEGYSVSREKKESFPLTVTSAQKNPTAFYLCASSMSSGNEQFFGPGTRLTVL.